The rows below give T cell receptor beta chains drawn from one sample of a study of cytotoxic CD8 clonotypes in ibrutinib-treated CLL. Profiled with immunoSEQ multiplex PCR; TCRdb holds only in-frame clones, not every one. The sample lists 20,000 to 30,000 clones; approximately 68% were seen once. The sample here was PBMCs, taken after 24 months of ibrutinib treatment. The receptor source for this set is a human donor with chronic lymphocytic leukemia. Each CDR3 is given with its conserved first and last residue. Each record gives: V gene, J gene, D gene, CDR3 protein. D genes are given only for firm matches.

V: TRBV2; J: TRBJ2-7; D: TRBD2; CDR3: CASKTSGYEQYF
V: TRBV12-5; J: TRBJ2-7; D: NA; CDR3: CASGSLVQGGYEQYF
V: TRBV19; J: TRBJ2-7; D: NA; CDR3: CASSSRDGAYEQYF
V: TRBV15; J: TRBJ2-7; D: NA; CDR3: CATSTAGTNYEQYF
V: TRBV29-1; J: TRBJ1-1; D: TRBD1; CDR3: CSVDTPGQGATEAFF
V: TRBV27; J: TRBJ1-4; D: NA; CDR3: CASSSSVLRGEKLFF
V: TRBV7-8; J: TRBJ1-1; D: NA; CDR3: CASSFRGGYDTEAFF
V: TRBV10-1; J: TRBJ2-7; D: NA; CDR3: CASSDGSYEQYF
V: TRBV5-4; J: TRBJ2-3; D: NA; CDR3: CASSPDTGTSTDTQYF
V: TRBV19; J: TRBJ2-3; D: NA; CDR3: CASSWGETQYF
V: TRBV5-4; J: TRBJ1-1; D: TRBD1; CDR3: CASSLGQGATEAFF
V: TRBV19; J: TRBJ1-2; D: TRBD1; CDR3: CASRDRGFARGYTF
V: TRBV15; J: TRBJ2-7; D: NA; CDR3: CATSRDRTYEQYF
V: TRBV7-9; J: TRBJ2-3; D: NA; CDR3: CASSLALRSSWDTQYF
V: TRBV5-1; J: TRBJ1-1; D: TRBD1; CDR3: CASSLDRGLNTEAFF
V: TRBV27; J: TRBJ1-6; D: NA; CDR3: CASSVAGGYNSPLHF
V: TRBV7-9; J: TRBJ2-7; D: NA; CDR3: CASSSRGSYEQYF
V: TRBV2; J: TRBJ2-7; D: NA; CDR3: CASKSARPYEQYF
V: TRBV11-2; J: TRBJ2-3; D: NA; CDR3: CASSLAGIADTQYF
V: TRBV10-3; J: TRBJ1-4; D: TRBD1; CDR3: CAISEWRQGVNEKLFF
V: TRBV5-1; J: TRBJ1-4; D: TRBD1; CDR3: CASSIPQGATGEKLFF
V: TRBV18; J: TRBJ2-3; D: NA; CDR3: CASSLTRVWGTDTQYF
V: TRBV5-1; J: TRBJ2-3; D: TRBD2; CDR3: CASSLLLAGLDTQYF
V: TRBV5-4; J: TRBJ2-7; D: TRBD1; CDR3: CASSLVGQDYEQYF
V: TRBV30; J: TRBJ1-1; D: NA; CDR3: CAWSLQTGAAFF
V: TRBV5-4; J: TRBJ1-4; D: NA; CDR3: CASSFQGTNEKLFF
V: TRBV2; J: TRBJ1-5; D: NA; CDR3: CASRTGGALNQPQHF
V: TRBV6-5; J: TRBJ2-6; D: NA; CDR3: CASSYGVTGANVLTF
V: TRBV7-9; J: TRBJ1-3; D: NA; CDR3: CASSLGGSGNTIYF